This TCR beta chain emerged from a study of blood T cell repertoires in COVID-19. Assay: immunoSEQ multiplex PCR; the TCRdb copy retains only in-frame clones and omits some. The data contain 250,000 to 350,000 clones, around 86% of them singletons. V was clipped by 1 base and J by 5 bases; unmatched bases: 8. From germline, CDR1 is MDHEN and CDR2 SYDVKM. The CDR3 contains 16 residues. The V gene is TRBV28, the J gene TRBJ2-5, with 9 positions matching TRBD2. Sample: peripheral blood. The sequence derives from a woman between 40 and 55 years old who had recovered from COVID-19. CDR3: CASSLLASGIVETQYF. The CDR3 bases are TGTGCCAGCAGTTTATTGGCTAGCGGGATAGTCGAGACCCAGTACTTC.